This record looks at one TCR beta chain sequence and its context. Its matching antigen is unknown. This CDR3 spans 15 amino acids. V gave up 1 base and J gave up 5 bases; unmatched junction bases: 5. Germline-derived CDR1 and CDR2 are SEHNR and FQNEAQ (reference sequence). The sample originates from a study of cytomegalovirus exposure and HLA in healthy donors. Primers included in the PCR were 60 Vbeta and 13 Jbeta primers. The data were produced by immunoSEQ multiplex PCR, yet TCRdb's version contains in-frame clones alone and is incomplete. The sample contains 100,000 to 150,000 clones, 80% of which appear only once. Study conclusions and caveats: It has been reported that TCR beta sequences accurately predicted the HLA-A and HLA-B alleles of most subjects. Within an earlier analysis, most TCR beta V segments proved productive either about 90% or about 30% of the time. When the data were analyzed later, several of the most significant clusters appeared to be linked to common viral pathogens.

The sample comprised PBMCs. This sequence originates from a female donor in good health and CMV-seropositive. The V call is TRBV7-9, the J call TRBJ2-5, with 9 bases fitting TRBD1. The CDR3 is CASSLVPGTGETQYF. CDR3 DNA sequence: TGTGCCAGCAGCTTAGTACCCGGGACAGGGGAGACCCAGTACTTC.